What follows are 20 T cell receptor beta chains derived from one specimen sequenced in a study of blood T cell repertoires in COVID-19. The repertoire was sequenced with immunoSEQ multiplex PCR; TCRdb's copy has only in-frame clones and lacks some. Of 300,000 to 450,000 clones listed, 85% to 90% are singletons. The specimen was peripheral blood. The receptors originated from a human donor in a cohort sampled during active COVID-19.

This clone was seen only a few times. The rearrangement links TRBV2 to TRBJ2-7; TRBD2 matches 10 bases. The CDR3 has 16 amino acids. Germline V lookup: CDR1 SNHLY, CDR2 FYNNEI. Losses at the gene ends were 5 bases for V and 3 bases for J; bases not matched to a gene: 10. The CDR3 DNA reads as TGTGCCAGCAGTTCACCTCTAGCGGGAGCATTCTACGAGCAGTACTTC. Its protein product is CASSSPLAGAFYEQYF. Full variable domain (rest looked up from reference TRBV2 and TRBJ2-7): EPEVTQTPSHQVTQMGQEVILRCVPISNHLYFYWYRQILGQKVEFLVSFYNNEISEKSEIFDDQFSVERPDGSNFTLKIRSTKLEDSAMYFCASSSPLAGAFYEQYFGPGTRLTVT.

J is TRBJ1-2 and V is TRBV29-1; TRBD1 is a possible D gene (6 bases). The CDR3 totals 12 residues. Germline CDR1 and CDR2: SQVTM and ANQGSEA. Trimming took off 4 bases at V and 8 bases at J, with 14 bases between the two ends. This CDR3 reads CSVVGGTWGYTF. The DNA for the CDR3 is TGCAGCGTTGTCGGGGGGACATGGGGCTACACCTTC. Combining the CDR3 with reference TRBV29-1 and TRBJ1-2 gives the whole variable domain SAVISQKPSRDICQRGTSLTIQCQVDSQVTMMFWYRQQPGQSLTLIATANQGSEATYESGFVIDKFPISRPNLTFSTLTVSNMSPEDSSIYLCSVVGGTWGYTFGSGTRLTVV.

The chain employs TRBV12-3 or TRBV12-4 and TRBJ2-1; weak D call: TRBD1 (5 bases). V dropped 5 bases and J dropped 10 bases, with 9 bases sitting between them. This CDR3 is 11 amino acids long. CDR3 DNA sequence: TGTGCCAGCAGTCATGCAGGGGAGCAGTTCTTC. Translation gives CASSHAGEQFF.

The rearrangement joins TRBV21-1 to TRBJ2-7; the tabulated D call, TRBD2, remains unverified against the DNA. TRBV21-1 is a known pseudogene. This CDR3 spans 17 amino acids. The CDR3 loop is CASSPLAGAPCGNEQYF. CDR3 DNA: TGTGCCAGCAGCCCACTAGCGGGTGCCCCCTGCGGGAACGAGCAGTACTTC.

This chain joins TRBV21-1 and TRBJ2-7; TRBD1 is the table's D call, not checked against the DNA. TRBV21-1 is labeled a pseudogene. The CDR3 has 16 amino acids. Written as DNA, the CDR3 is TGTGCCAGCAGCCCGCGGCCGGACAGGGTCTCTATCGAGCAGTACTTC. Translated, it gives CASSPRPDRVSIEQYF.

The sample holds one count of this clone. In DNA form, the CDR3 reads TGTGCCAGCAGCTCGGGTATCAATGAGCAGTTCTTC. Protein sequence: CASSSGINEQFF. The chain combines TRBV7-9 with TRBJ2-1; D is unresolved. The CDR3 totals 12 residues. Looked up from germline, CDR1 is SEHNR and CDR2 is FQNEAQ (reference sequence). V shed 4 bases and J shed 6 bases, with 7 bases lying between them.

J is TRBJ2-1 and V is TRBV5-1; 9 bases map to TRBD1. The CDR3 spans 15 residues. V lost 3 bases to trimming and J lost 3 bases; unmatched junction nucleotides: 4. The germline gives CDR1 SGHRS, CDR2 YFSETQ. This CDR3 is CASSSGQGFYNEQFF. The CDR3 region has the DNA TGCGCCAGCAGCTCCGGACAGGGGTTCTACAATGAGCAGTTCTTC.

The genes are TRBV4-1 and TRBJ2-3; 8 bases fit TRBD1. CDR3 length: 15 amino acids. Germline V gives CDR1 MGHRA, CDR2 YSYEKL. J gave up 8 bases and V 2 bases, and 9 bases lay outside the gene matches. The CDR3 reads CASSQYQGAQVTQYF. Here the CDR3 DNA reads TGCGCCAGCAGCCAATATCAGGGGGCGCAGGTTACGCAGTATTTT.

This clone was found many times. V is TRBV6-1 and J is TRBJ2-2, with TRBD1 identical over 9 bases. Germline CDR1 MNHNS, CDR2 SASEGT. The CDR3 contains 15 residues. Trimming removed 1 base from V and 4 bases from J; junction bases left unmatched: 1. The CDR3: CASSEGTGATGELFF. DNA of the CDR3: TGTGCCAGCAGTGAAGGGACAGGGGCCACCGGGGAGCTGTTTTTT.

The chain links TRBV7-2 to TRBJ1-2; D is perhaps TRBD1 (5 bases). Trimming took 1 base from V and 8 from J, leaving 14 bases between them. Germline CDR1 SGHTA, CDR2 FQGNSA. CDR3 length equals 14 residues. CDR3 coding DNA: TGTGCCAGCAGCTTAGACGCCAGGGTGGGGGGCTACACCTTC. It is translated as CASSLDARVGGYTF.

The rearrangement links TRBV3-1 (or the pseudogene TRBV3-2) to TRBJ1-1, with 7 bases lining up with TRBD1. J lost 5 bases, V lost 0 bases, and 6 bases had no gene match. Germline values: CDR1 LGHDT, CDR2 YNNKEL (reference sequence). This CDR3 is built from 15 residues. In DNA, the CDR3 is TGTGCCAGCAGCCAAGATCGTCAGGGGGGTACTGAAGCTTTCTTT. Its protein product is CASSQDRQGGTEAFF.

This chain uses TRBV7-2 with TRBJ1-6; no reliable D call. V lost 3 bases and J 8 bases, leaving 11 bases between the germline ends. This CDR3 has 14 residues. The V gene's germline CDR1 is SGHTA and CDR2 FQGNSA. CDR3 nucleotides: TGTGCCAGCAGCTTGGAGGGAAGGGATTCACCCCTCCACTTT. It encodes CASSLEGRDSPLHF.

The rearrangement uses TRBV3-1 (or the pseudogene TRBV3-2) and TRBJ2-1; D is unclear. Trimming left V 7 bases short and J 0 bases short, with 10 bases between. Germline-derived CDR1 and CDR2 are LGHDT and YNNKEL (reference sequence). The CDR3 totals 14 residues. Here the CDR3 reads CASTLHNSYNEQFF. CDR3 DNA: TGTGCCAGCACCCTGCACAACTCCTACAATGAGCAGTTCTTC.

As for this clone: Other DNA sequences in the same sample also yield this CDR3. The chain recombines TRBV6-5 with TRBJ1-1; D is unclear. The germline gives CDR1 MNHEY, CDR2 SVGAGI. The V end lost 5 bases, the J end lost 8 bases, and 9 bases lay between the germline ends. CDR3 length equals 11 residues. The CDR3 nucleotides are TGTGCCAGCAGTAGAGGAACCGAAGCTTTCTTT. Its translation is CASSRGTEAFF.

J is TRBJ1-2 and V is TRBV7-2; D is perhaps TRBD1 (6 bases). V lost 2 bases and J 4 bases, leaving 14 bases between the germline ends. CDR3 length: 15 amino acids. The germline V gene encodes CDR1 SGHTA and CDR2 FQGNSA. CDR3 loop: CASSLNHRDLYGYTF. CDR3 nucleotide sequence: TGTGCCAGCAGCTTAAACCACAGGGATCTCTATGGCTACACCTTC.

The genes are TRBV7-9 and TRBJ2-1, with 8 bases that match TRBD2. The CDR3 spans 15 residues. Per the germline V gene, CDR1 is SEHNR and CDR2 is FQNEAQ (reference sequence). V shed 5 bases, J shed 5 bases, and the junction held 8 bases outside the gene matches. The chain's CDR3 is CASSDKRGINNEQFF. The CDR3 DNA reads TGTGCCAGCAGCGACAAGCGGGGGATTAACAATGAGCAGTTCTTC.

V is TRBV7-6 and J is TRBJ1-1; D is unresolved. Germline V gene lookup returns CDR1 SGHVS and CDR2 FNYEAQ. V dropped 5 bases and J dropped 2 bases, with 18 bases sitting between them. This CDR3 has 16 amino acids. The CDR3 DNA is TGTGCCAGCAGCGAGATCGATGGACGGGGAAACACTGAAGCTTTCTTT. Residues: CASSEIDGRGNTEAFF.

This clone was observed a handful of times. The rearrangement uses TRBV25-1 and TRBJ2-7, with D possibly being TRBD1 (5 bases). Germline V CDR1 and CDR2: MGHDK, SYGVNS. This CDR3 is 16 amino acids long. Trimming removed 4 bases from V and 5 bases from J, with 21 bases in between. This chain's CDR3 is CASSAKGGRDFDEQYF. CDR3 DNA sequence: TGTGCCAGCAGTGCCAAAGGCGGCAGGGATTTTGACGAGCAGTACTTC.

The gene calls are TRBV4-1 and TRBJ1-6; 7 bases agree with TRBD1. This CDR3 is built from 18 residues. With 2 bases clipped from V and 3 bases from J, the junction kept 10 bases outside the gene matches. Germline CDR1 MGHRA, CDR2 YSYEKL. The CDR3 DNA reads as TGCGCCAGCAGCCAACTAAACCTGGGACAGAGCTATAATTCACCCCTCCACTTT. Its protein product is CASSQLNLGQSYNSPLHF.

J is TRBJ2-7 and V is TRBV3-1 (or the pseudogene TRBV3-2), with 9 bases lining up with TRBD1. Trimming removed 4 bases from V and 6 bases from J; junction bases left unmatched: 1. The CDR3 has 12 amino acids. CDR1 and CDR2 from the germline V gene are LGHDT and YNNKEL (reference sequence). As DNA, the CDR3 is TGTGCCAGCAGCCGGACAGGGGTCGAGCAGTACTTC. It codes for CASSRTGVEQYF.